A single sample is the source of the 17 T cell receptor beta chains below, sequenced in a study of T cell clonality in common variable immunodeficiency. Sequencing used immunoSEQ multiplex PCR; TCRdb keeps in-frame clones, though not all of them. Singletons are absent from the sample, which has fewer than 30,000 clones. For these TCRs, the target antigens are not known. Study results and limitations: In common variable immunodeficiency, TCR beta chains reportedly carried fewer deletions and N-nucleotide insertions.

The sequencing sample was made of peripheral blood mononuclear cells. All receptors derive from a human donor with common variable immunodeficiency.

In this sample, this clone turned up a few times. The DNA ends 3 residues before the CDR3 does, and the rest of the CDR3 is filled in from the germline J gene. This chain connects TRBV2 to TRBJ2-2; the D is unclear. The CDR3 covers 16 residues. V was clipped by 2 bases and J by 1 base, with 11 bases between them. Germline V lookup: CDR1 SNHLY, CDR2 FYNNEI. The CDR3 sequence is CASSEFAVLNTGELFF. The CDR3 bases that were read are TGTGCCAGCAGTGAATTTGCAGTTTTGAACACCGGGGAG.

A note on this clone: The read is 3 residues too short to cover the CDR3 end, so that end is filled in from the germline J gene. This chain links TRBV10-3 with TRBJ2-5; perhaps D is TRBD1 or TRBD2 (5 bases each). V was clipped by 3 bases and J by 4 bases, with 9 bases between them. This CDR3 region has 13 residues. Germline-derived CDR1 and CDR2 are ENHRY and SYGVKD. The CDR3 protein is CAISEPRGETQYF. Partial CDR3 DNA: TGTGCCATCAGTGAACCGAGGGGAGAGACC.

About this clone: The CDR3 end is not reached by the read, which stops 3 residues before it; the germline J gene fills it in. The V gene is TRBV7-2, the J gene TRBJ2-5; D ambiguous. In germline, CDR1 is SGHTA, CDR2 FQGNSA. V lost 5 bases and J lost 4, with 11 bases in between. CDR3 length: 13 residues. The CDR3 reads CASSALVRETQYF. The CDR3 bases that were read are TGTGCCAGCAGCGCGCTAGTAAGAGAGACC.

The sample holds a few counts of this clone. Read sequence stops 3 residues before the CDR3 end, and the germline J gene provides the missing end. This chain joins TRBV5-6 and TRBJ1-5; TRBD1 matches 10 bases. The V gene's germline CDR1 is SGHDT and CDR2 YYEEEE. The CDR3 contains 15 residues. The trim removed 4 bases at V and 2 bases at J, leaving 3 bases unmatched. The CDR3 protein is CASSGTGDRNQPQHF. The covered CDR3 bases are TGTGCCAGCAGCGGGACAGGGGACCGCAATCAGCCC.

This clone occurred many times. This chain's CDR3 is CASSYGGLAGAKNIQYF. The CDR3 bases that were read are TGTGCCAGCAGTTACGGAGGACTAGCGGGGGCCAAAAACATT. The gene calls are TRBV6-2 or TRBV6-3 and TRBJ2-4; 12 nucleotides align to TRBD2. Read coverage stops 3 residues before the CDR3 terminus; the germline J gene supplies the remainder. The CDR3 has 17 residues. V shed 2 bases, J shed 1 base, and the junction held 3 bases outside the gene matches. Germline CDR1 reads MNHEY; CDR2 reads SVGEGT.

On this clone itself: The sequenced fragment ends 3 residues before the CDR3 boundary, so the rest is inferred from the germline J gene. The V and J genes are TRBV19 and TRBJ1-1, with D maybe TRBD1 (6 bases). The CDR3 contains 14 residues. Germline V CDR1 and CDR2: LNHDA, SQIVND (reference sequence). The V end was cut by 3 bases, the J end by 1 base, with 9 bases between. The CDR3 loop reads CASSIGQQNTEAFF. CDR3 DNA, as far as it was read: TGTGCCAGTAGTATCGGACAGCAGAACACTGAA.

This clone showed up many times. Read coverage stops 3 residues before the CDR3 terminus; the germline J gene supplies the remainder. The chain joins TRBV4-1 to TRBJ1-6, with 7 bases fitting TRBD1. The CDR3 runs 14 residues. The V segment lost 1 base and the J segment 9 bases; nucleotides outside the gene matches: 3. The germline V gene has CDR1 MGHRA and CDR2 YSYEKL. CDR3 in amino acids: CASSQATGSSPLHF. CDR3 bases read: TGCGCCAGCAGCCAAGCGACAGGGAGTTCACCC.

With regard to this clone: Read data end 3 residues before the CDR3 end; the end is taken from the germline J gene. The chain recombines TRBV7-6 with TRBJ1-1, with 7 bases fitting TRBD1. The CDR3 contains 14 residues. Per the germline V gene, CDR1 is SGHVS and CDR2 is FNYEAQ. Losses at the gene ends were 5 bases for V and 0 bases for J; bases not matched to a gene: 3. CDR3 sequence: CASSPGQLNTEAFF. Incomplete CDR3 DNA: TGTGCCAGCAGCCCGGGACAGCTGAACACTGAA. Filled out from reference TRBV7-6 and TRBJ1-1, the complete variable domain reads GAGVSQSPRYKVTKRGQDVALRCDPISGHVSLYWYRQALGQGPEFLTYFNYEAQQDKSGLPNDRFSAERPEGSISTLTIQRTEQRDSAMYRCASSPGQLNTEAFFGQGTRLTVV.

In this sample, this clone turned up many times. The read terminates 3 residues before the CDR3 end, so the remaining end is supplied by the germline J gene. The V call is TRBV7-3, the J call TRBJ1-1; maybe TRBD1 (5 bases). V lost 5 bases to trimming and J lost 4 bases, with 23 bases between them. Germline loops: CDR1 SGHTA, CDR2 FQGTGA. The CDR3 covers 17 residues. CDR3 DNA (partial): TGTGCCAGCAGCCCCCGGGGGGGGACCTGGGGTGTCACTGAA. It translates to CASSPRGGTWGVTE. The whole CDR3 protein is CASSPRGGTWGVTEAFF.

This clone appeared a few times. Sequencing ends 3 residues short of the CDR3 end; the germline J gene provides the rest. This rearrangement joins TRBV7-9 to TRBJ2-2, with 8 positions matching TRBD1. From germline, CDR1 is SEHNR and CDR2 FQNEAQ (reference sequence). The CDR3 is made up of 13 amino acids. V was clipped by 9 bases and J by 2 bases; unmatched bases: 2. CDR3 protein: CARDRGNTGELFF. CDR3 DNA (partial): TGTGCCAGAGACAGGGGTAACACCGGGGAG. Complete variable domain (other parts from reference TRBV7-9 and TRBJ2-2): DTGVSQNPRHKITKRGQNVTFRCDPISEHNRLYWYRQTLGQGPEFLTYFQNEAQLEKSRLLSDRFSAERPKGSFSTLEIQRTEQGDSAMYLCARDRGNTGELFFGEGSRLTVL.

About this clone itself: The CDR3 extends 3 residues past the end of the read, so its final part is completed from the germline J gene. This chain connects TRBV6-2 or TRBV6-3 to TRBJ1-2, with D unresolved. Germline V gene sequence: CDR1 MNHEY, CDR2 SVGEGT. Trimming took off 4 bases at V and 3 bases at J, with 9 bases between the two ends. This CDR3 has 13 residues. The covered CDR3 bases are TGTGCCAGCAGTTTTGACTTTGACTATGGC. Translation: CASSFDFDYG. The whole CDR3 region reads CASSFDFDYGYTF.

About this clone itself: The CDR3 is cut off 3 residues early in the read; its end comes from the germline J gene. The chain carries TRBV19 and TRBJ2-6; no definite D call. In germline, CDR1 is LNHDA, CDR2 SQIVND (reference sequence). The V gene lost 4 bases and the J gene lost 1 base, with 14 bases spanning the gap. This CDR3 region has 17 residues. The CDR3 bases that were read are TGTGCCAGTAGTACTACCCTATTCCTTTCTGGGGCCAACGTC. This translates into CASSTTLFLSGANV. The full CDR3 reads CASSTTLFLSGANVLTF.

In regard to this clone: The read finishes 3 residues shy of the CDR3 end, and the germline J gene is used to complete it. The V call is TRBV19, the J call TRBJ1-1; 9 positions match TRBD1. Germline CDR1 is LNHDA and CDR2 is SQIVND (reference sequence). This CDR3 is built from 12 residues. The DNA read from the CDR3 is TGTGCCAGTAGTTCAGGACAGGGGAAA. Amino acid sequence: CASSSGQGK. The whole CDR3 protein is CASSSGQGKAFF.

This clone was counted only a few times. The read comes to an end 3 residues before the CDR3 does, leaving the germline J gene to fill in the end. This chain connects TRBV5-1 to TRBJ2-3; 12 bases map to TRBD2. J was trimmed by 0 bases and V by 0 bases; bases with no gene match: 11. This CDR3 comprises 20 residues. Germline CDR1 reads SGHRS; CDR2 reads YFSETQ. CDR3 residues: CASSLALAGGDLASTDTQYF. The part of the CDR3 DNA that was read is TGCGCCAGCAGCTTGGCACTAGCGGGGGGTGACCTAGCGAGCACAGATACG.

This clone is deemed medium-sized. Sequencing ends 3 residues short of the CDR3 end; the germline J gene provides the rest. This chain connects TRBV29-1 to TRBJ1-1; TRBD1 agrees at 7 bases. V trimming: 6 bases; J trimming: 1 base; junction bases outside the gene matches: 5. The CDR3 sequence is 13 residues long. The germline gives CDR1 SQVTM, CDR2 ANQGSEA. This chain's CDR3 is CSVDRAENTEAFF. The part of the CDR3 DNA that was read is TGCAGCGTCGACAGGGCTGAGAACACTGAA.

This clone was observed many times. Read coverage stops 3 residues before the CDR3 terminus; the germline J gene supplies the remainder. J is TRBJ2-2 and V is TRBV5-1, with TRBD1 matching 9 bases. The CDR3 covers 15 residues. Germline trimming cut 1 base from V and 7 bases from J; bases unmatched to any gene: 5. Germline V CDR1 and CDR2: SGHRS, YFSETQ. CDR3 DNA, as far as it was read: TGCGCCAGCAGCTTGAAGGGACAGGGAGGCGGGGAG. It specifies CASSLKGQGGGE. The whole CDR3 protein reads CASSLKGQGGGELFF.

Only a few counts were recorded for this clone. The CDR3 bases that were read are TGTGCCAGCAGTGAAGCTCAGACTAGCGTGGAGACC. This gives the protein CASSEAQTSVET. The whole CDR3 reads CASSEAQTSVETQYF. The rearrangement uses TRBV6-1 and TRBJ2-5; 8 bases map to TRBD2. The read gets to within 3 residues of the CDR3 end, and the germline J gene fills in the rest. V lost 0 bases, J lost 5 bases, and 5 bases stayed unmatched. CDR3 length: 15 amino acids. Looked up from germline, CDR1 is MNHNS and CDR2 is SASEGT.